This is a list of T cell receptor beta chains from one sample in a study of cytomegalovirus exposure and HLA in healthy donors. Method: immunoSEQ multiplex PCR; TCRdb's copy keeps in-frame clones and lacks some. This table holds under 150,000 clones, 70% to 80% found once. Sequencing was done on a sample of PBMCs. The receptor set was obtained from a human donor in good health. The CDR3 runs from the conserved cysteine through the conserved F or W. D genes are given only for firm matches. Only part of the rows carry a size: once, few, many, or a class if the clone is expanded.

CDR3aa: CASSLTSNGYTF
CDR3nt: TGTGCCAGCAGTTTAACCTCTAATGGCTACACCTTC
abundance: NA
d_gene: NA
j_gene: TRBJ1-2
v_gene: TRBV6-6

CDR3aa: CASSLYRRGGQTGELFF
CDR3nt: TGTGCTAGCAGCTTATATCGGCGGGGGGGTCAGACCGGGGAGCTGTTTTTT
abundance: NA
d_gene: TRBD2
j_gene: TRBJ2-2
v_gene: TRBV7-7

CDR3aa: CASSDPSGRGGYNEQFF
CDR3nt: TGTGCCAGCAGTGACCCGAGCGGGAGGGGGGGGTACAATGAGCAGTTCTTC
abundance: NA
d_gene: TRBD2
j_gene: TRBJ2-1
v_gene: TRBV6-1

CDR3aa: CASSYLIAGENYGYTF
CDR3nt: TGTGCCAGCAGTTATTTAATAGCGGGAGAAAACTATGGCTACACCTTC
abundance: NA
d_gene: NA
j_gene: TRBJ1-2
v_gene: TRBV6-5

CDR3aa: CASSFNRQGLYEQYF
CDR3nt: TGCGCCAGCAGCTTTAATCGTCAGGGTCTCTACGAGCAGTACTTC
abundance: NA
d_gene: NA
j_gene: TRBJ2-7
v_gene: TRBV5-1

CDR3aa: CASSLLEEDYLYGYTF
CDR3nt: TGTGCCAGCAGCTTACTCGAGGAGGACTACCTCTATGGCTACACCTTC
abundance: NA
d_gene: NA
j_gene: TRBJ1-2
v_gene: TRBV7-9

CDR3aa: CASSAGGAGYNEQFF
CDR3nt: TGTGCCAGCAGCGCAGGAGGGGCGGGGTACAATGAGCAGTTCTTC
abundance: once
d_gene: NA
j_gene: TRBJ2-1
v_gene: TRBV9

CDR3aa: CAWSVRGPGQPQHF
CDR3nt: TGTGCCTGGAGTGTCAGGGGCCCGGGTCAGCCCCAGCATTTT
abundance: NA
d_gene: NA
j_gene: TRBJ1-5
v_gene: TRBV30

CDR3aa: CAWSGSVYGYTF
CDR3nt: TGTGCCTGGAGTGGTTCCGTCTATGGCTACACCTTC
abundance: medium-sized
d_gene: NA
j_gene: TRBJ1-2
v_gene: TRBV30

CDR3aa: CASSLGGLAGWADTQYF
CDR3nt: TGTGCCAGCAGTTTGGGGGGACTAGCGGGGTGGGCAGATACGCAGTATTTT
abundance: NA
d_gene: TRBD2
j_gene: TRBJ2-3
v_gene: TRBV28

CDR3aa: CASSPPVGTLDYGYTF
CDR3nt: TGTGCCAGCTCACCACCGGTAGGGACATTAGACTATGGCTACACCTTC
abundance: NA
d_gene: NA
j_gene: TRBJ1-2
v_gene: TRBV18

CDR3aa: CASSLEITRVSYEQYF
CDR3nt: TGTGCCAGCAGTTTGGAGATCACTAGGGTTAGCTACGAGCAGTACTTC
abundance: NA
d_gene: NA
j_gene: TRBJ2-7
v_gene: TRBV28

CDR3aa: CASSQVIFSAGEGGWREQFF
CDR3nt: TGTGCCAGCAGCCAAGTAATATTTTCAGCGGGAGAGGGGGGGTGGAGGGAGCAGTTCTTC
abundance: NA
d_gene: TRBD2
j_gene: TRBJ2-1
v_gene: TRBV4-2

CDR3aa: CASRSGQGGTGELFF
CDR3nt: TGTGCCAGCAGGTCGGGACAGGGGGGGACCGGGGAGCTGTTTTTT
abundance: few
d_gene: TRBD1
j_gene: TRBJ2-2
v_gene: TRBV6-5

CDR3aa: CASGGGGELFF
CDR3nt: TGTGCCAGCGGAGGAGGGGGGGAGCTGTTTTTT
abundance: few
d_gene: NA
j_gene: TRBJ2-2
v_gene: TRBV27

CDR3aa: CASSPANLRGRAFF
CDR3nt: TGTGCCAGCAGTCCGGCCAATCTAAGGGGAAGGGCTTTCTTT
abundance: NA
d_gene: NA
j_gene: TRBJ1-1
v_gene: TRBV28

CDR3aa: CATYRTRGYGYTF
CDR3nt: TGTGCCACCTACAGGACGCGGGGCTATGGCTACACCTTC
abundance: once
d_gene: NA
j_gene: TRBJ1-2
v_gene: TRBV2

CDR3aa: CASSLAQQNGYTF
CDR3nt: TGTGCCAGCAGCTTAGCCCAACAGAATGGCTACACCTTC
abundance: NA
d_gene: NA
j_gene: TRBJ1-2
v_gene: TRBV11-2

CDR3aa: CASSQGLAGNEQYF
CDR3nt: TGTGCCAGCAGCCAGGGACTAGCCGGGAACGAGCAGTACTTC
abundance: NA
d_gene: TRBD2
j_gene: TRBJ2-7
v_gene: TRBV7-2

CDR3aa: CASRRTGGSHNEQFF
CDR3nt: TGTGCCAGCCGACGGACAGGGGGCAGTCACAATGAGCAGTTCTTC
abundance: NA
d_gene: TRBD1
j_gene: TRBJ2-1
v_gene: TRBV6-5

CDR3aa: CAWTPGQGAYQPQHF
CDR3nt: TGTGCCTGGACTCCGGGACAGGGGGCTTATCAGCCCCAGCATTTT
abundance: NA
d_gene: TRBD1
j_gene: TRBJ1-5
v_gene: TRBV30

CDR3aa: CASSLGLARETQYF
CDR3nt: TGTGCCAGCAGCTTAGGTCTAGCTCGCGAGACCCAGTACTTC
abundance: NA
d_gene: NA
j_gene: TRBJ2-5
v_gene: TRBV7-2

CDR3aa: CASSLGAQVGQPQHF
CDR3nt: TGCGCCAGCAGCTTGGGCGCTCAGGTGGGTCAGCCCCAGCATTTT
abundance: NA
d_gene: NA
j_gene: TRBJ1-5
v_gene: TRBV5-1

CDR3aa: CASSPPGDREYF
CDR3nt: TGTGCCAGCTCACCACCGGGGGACAGGGAGTATTTT
abundance: NA
d_gene: TRBD1
j_gene: TRBJ2-3
v_gene: TRBV18

CDR3aa: CASSLGAITGANVLTF
CDR3nt: TGTGCCAGCAGCTTGGGGGCTATCACTGGGGCCAACGTCCTGACTTTC
abundance: NA
d_gene: NA
j_gene: TRBJ2-6
v_gene: TRBV11-2

CDR3aa: CASSLEGLAGANTGELFF
CDR3nt: TGTGCCAGCAGCTTAGAGGGACTAGCGGGGGCCAACACCGGGGAGCTGTTTTTT
abundance: few
d_gene: TRBD2
j_gene: TRBJ2-2
v_gene: TRBV7-2

CDR3aa: CASTLGLAEETQYF
CDR3nt: TGTGCCAGCACCTTGGGACTAGCGGAAGAGACCCAGTACTTC
abundance: NA
d_gene: TRBD2
j_gene: TRBJ2-5
v_gene: TRBV7-9

CDR3aa: CASSYPRGADTGELFF
CDR3nt: TGTGCCAGCAGTTACCCCAGAGGAGCGGACACCGGGGAGCTGTTTTTT
abundance: once
d_gene: NA
j_gene: TRBJ2-2
v_gene: TRBV6-6

CDR3aa: CASSLGPNPGNTEAFF
CDR3nt: TGTGCCAGCAGTTTGGGGCCGAACCCAGGGAACACTGAAGCTTTCTTT
abundance: NA
d_gene: NA
j_gene: TRBJ1-1
v_gene: TRBV27

CDR3aa: CASSVGTDSNQPQHF
CDR3nt: TGTGCCAGCAGTGTCGGGACAGATTCCAATCAGCCCCAGCATTTT
abundance: NA
d_gene: TRBD1
j_gene: TRBJ1-5
v_gene: TRBV25-1

CDR3aa: CASSRETGRTDTQYF
CDR3nt: TGTGCCAGCAGCCGAGAGACAGGGCGGACAGATACGCAGTATTTT
abundance: NA
d_gene: TRBD1
j_gene: TRBJ2-3
v_gene: TRBV5-4

CDR3aa: CASSLRGGGSTNEKLFF
CDR3nt: TGCGCCAGCAGCTTGAGGGGTGGTGGCTCAACTAATGAAAAACTGTTTTTT
abundance: NA
d_gene: NA
j_gene: TRBJ1-4
v_gene: TRBV5-1

CDR3aa: CASSVSRAGYTF
CDR3nt: TGTGCCAGCAGTGTAAGCAGGGCCGGCTACACCTTC
abundance: NA
d_gene: NA
j_gene: TRBJ1-2
v_gene: TRBV6-1

CDR3aa: CASSRIQGTDTQYF
CDR3nt: TGTGCCAGCAGCCGAATACAGGGCACAGATACGCAGTATTTT
abundance: NA
d_gene: NA
j_gene: TRBJ2-3
v_gene: TRBV7-2

CDR3aa: CASSPDRGKDTQYF
CDR3nt: TGTGCCAGCAGCCCGGACAGGGGGAAAGATACGCAGTATTTT
abundance: NA
d_gene: TRBD1
j_gene: TRBJ2-3
v_gene: TRBV7-3

CDR3aa: CSSSPGTGVGANVLTF
CDR3nt: TGTTCCAGCAGCCCTGGGACAGGGGTTGGGGCCAACGTCCTGACTTTC
abundance: NA
d_gene: TRBD1
j_gene: TRBJ2-6
v_gene: TRBV7-9

CDR3aa: CASRDTVPGLKNTEAFF
CDR3nt: TGTGCCAGCAGGGACACAGTCCCGGGACTCAAGAACACTGAAGCTTTCTTT
abundance: NA
d_gene: NA
j_gene: TRBJ1-1
v_gene: TRBV2

CDR3aa: CASSVRGAVNGYTF
CDR3nt: TGTGCCAGTAGCGTCCGGGGGGCAGTGAATGGCTACACCTTC
abundance: NA
d_gene: NA
j_gene: TRBJ1-2
v_gene: TRBV19

CDR3aa: CASSPPLPEQFF
CDR3nt: TGTGCCAGCTCACCACCCCTCCCCGAGCAGTTCTTC
abundance: NA
d_gene: NA
j_gene: TRBJ2-1
v_gene: TRBV18

CDR3aa: CASSFVFEKLFF
CDR3nt: TGTGCCAGCAGCTTCGTCTTTGAAAAACTGTTTTTT
abundance: NA
d_gene: NA
j_gene: TRBJ1-4
v_gene: TRBV7-9

CDR3aa: CATGIRGTEAFF
CDR3nt: TGTGCCACAGGCATAAGGGGCACTGAAGCTTTCTTT
abundance: many
d_gene: NA
j_gene: TRBJ1-1
v_gene: TRBV25-1

CDR3aa: CSAMVEEQYF
CDR3nt: TGCAGTGCTATGGTCGAGGAGCAGTACTTC
abundance: few
d_gene: NA
j_gene: TRBJ2-7
v_gene: TRBV20-1

CDR3aa: CASSAGLALYEQYF
CDR3nt: TGTGCCAGCAGTGCGGGACTAGCTTTATACGAGCAGTACTTC
abundance: NA
d_gene: TRBD2
j_gene: TRBJ2-7
v_gene: TRBV6-1

CDR3aa: CAWSVDRGNSPLHF
CDR3nt: TGTGCCTGGAGTGTAGACAGGGGTAATTCACCCCTCCACTTT
abundance: NA
d_gene: TRBD1
j_gene: TRBJ1-6
v_gene: TRBV30